These 9 T cell receptor beta chains share one sample of origin, sequenced in a study of post-analysis software for immune sequencing data. General study results and limits: The study found TRBV5-6, TRBV5-1 and TRBV20-1 among a few TRBV segments more frequent in patients than controls.

The antigens for these receptors are not known. cDNA libraries of TCR beta carried unique molecular identifiers. One entry per CDR3 protein results from TCRdb running MiXCR on the PCR reads. The table has 820,000 or so distinct CDR3 sequences, about 50% seen once. The source material was blood. These receptors came from a girl aged 10-17 years with multiple sclerosis.

In the case of this clonotype: At one boundary the junction diverges from the germline segment, which might be a read error. Here the CDR3 reads CASSLFGLGDRTGAFF. CDR3 nucleotides: TGCGCCAGCAGCTTGTTTGGCCTAGGCGACAGGACTGGAGCTTTCTTT. The chain is built from TRBV5-1 and TRBJ1-1; D perhaps matches TRBD1 (6 bases). Germline V CDR1 and CDR2: SGHRS, YFSETQ. The length of the CDR3 is 16 residues.

This chain uses TRBV20-1 with TRBJ2-3, with TRBD2 matching over 9 bases. V lost 6 bases to trimming and J lost 5 bases; unmatched junction nucleotides: 9. There are 14 residues in the CDR3. Looked up from germline, CDR1 is DFQATT and CDR2 is SNEGSKA (reference sequence). The CDR3 nucleotides read TGCAGTGCCTCAATAGCGGGGGTAAAAGATACGCAGTATTTT. Protein: CSASIAGVKDTQYF.

This clonotype was seen a handful of times. The junction shows a germline mismatch at one end, possibly a read error. The chain uses TRBV5-1 and TRBJ2-5; 7 bases are shared with TRBD2. The germline V gene has CDR1 SGHRS and CDR2 YFSETQ. CDR3 size: 15 residues. This chain's CDR3 is CASGFSGTTVETQYF. CDR3 DNA: TGCGCCAGCGGCTTCAGCGGGACCACCGTGGAGACCCAGTACTTC.

This sequence joins TRBV29-1 and TRBJ1-1, with D uncertain. This CDR3 spans 11 amino acids. Germline CDR1 and CDR2: SQVTM and ANQGSEA. V was shortened by 5 bases and J by 0 bases, with 4 bases between the two germline ends. The CDR3 DNA sequence: TGCAGCGTTTCCCTGAACACTGAAGCTTTCTTT. Translating it yields CSVSLNTEAFF.

This rearrangement joins TRBV9 to TRBJ2-1; D possibly matches TRBD1 or TRBD2 (5 bases each). Germline V gene data show CDR1 as SGDLS and CDR2 as YYNGEE. V was clipped by 4 bases and J by 7 bases, with 15 bases between them. The CDR3 runs 14 residues. The CDR3: CASSLSGTLNEQFF. The CDR3 nucleotides are TGTGCCAGCAGCCTCTCCGGGACCTTAAATGAGCAGTTCTTC.

The chain uses TRBV12-3 or TRBV12-4 and TRBJ2-5; D may match TRBD1 or TRBD2 (5 bases each). The ends were cut back, 7 bases at V and 2 bases at J, with 17 bases in the middle. The length of the CDR3 is 15 residues. The CDR3 here is CASTSSPGRQETQYF. The CDR3 DNA reads TGTGCCAGCACCTCATCCCCGGGACGTCAAGAGACCCAGTACTTC.

This clonotype was seen only a few times. This chain uses TRBV7-9 with TRBJ2-7, with 10 bases that match TRBD2. CDR3 length: 17 amino acids. Per germline, CDR1 SEHNR and CDR2 FQNEAQ (reference sequence). V lost 4 bases, J lost 2 bases, and 11 bases stayed unmatched. As DNA, the CDR3 is TGTGCCAGCAGCTCCGGCCCCAGGACTAGCGGAACCTACGAGCAGTACTTC. This sequence encodes CASSSGPRTSGTYEQYF. The full variable domain, in which reference TRBV7-9 and TRBJ2-7 provide the parts outside the CDR3, is DTGVSQNPRHKITKRGQNVTFRCDPISEHNRLYWYRQTLGQGPEFLTYFQNEAQLEKSRLLSDRFSAERPKGSFSTLEIQRTEQGDSAMYLCASSSGPRTSGTYEQYFGPGTRLTVT.

The table lists this clonotype with a few counts. V is TRBV28 and J is TRBJ2-1; TRBD2 is a possible D gene (5 bases). Germline V gives CDR1 MDHEN, CDR2 SYDVKM. V dropped 3 bases and J dropped 14 bases, with 20 bases sitting between them. There are 14 residues in the CDR3. Here the CDR3 DNA reads TGTGCCAGCAGTTTTAGGTTGGCGGGCGGTTTCGAGTTCTTC. Translated: CASSFRLAGGFEFF.

The chain employs TRBV7-3 and TRBJ2-1, with 13 bases lining up with TRBD2. The V gene end was trimmed by 5 bases and the J gene end by 10 bases; junction bases not matched to a gene: 8. CDR1 is SGHTA and CDR2 is FQGTGA in the germline V gene. This CDR3 is built from 15 residues. In nucleotides, the CDR3 is TGTGCCAGCAGCCCGGCGGGACTAGCGGGATTCGAGCAGTTCTTC. Protein sequence: CASSPAGLAGFEQFF.